This T cell receptor (beta chain) appears in the sequencing data of a study of blood T cell repertoires in COVID-19. Clones were read by immunoSEQ multiplex PCR, and TCRdb kept only the in-frame ones, dropping some. The sample has fewer than 300,000 clones; around 85% are singletons. This clonotype originated in a human donor with COVID-19, enrolled during active disease. The donor label of this sample is uncertain. Sample: peripheral blood.

CDR3: CAWSYPGVSGRAEGGELFF. The CDR3 DNA sequence: TGTGCCTGGTCCTATCCCGGGGTTAGCGGGAGGGCCGAAGGCGGGGAGCTGTTTTTT. The chain links TRBV30 to TRBJ2-2; 11 bases are shared with TRBD2. The CDR3 has 19 amino acids. Losses at the gene ends were 5 bases for V and 7 bases for J; bases not matched to a gene: 21. Germline lookup yields CDR1 GTSNPN and CDR2 SVGIG (reference sequence).